Sequencing of this TCR beta chain was carried out in a study of spatial heterogeneity in lung cancer. As for time point: sample taken at primary tumor resection. Every TCR cDNA molecule bore its own unique molecular identifier. Each CDR3 protein is one row after TCRdb ran MiXCR on the 5' RACE reads. The data hold 10,000 to 12,000 distinct CDR3 sequences, with approximately 12% observed a single time. Overall study findings and caveats: For expanded intratumoral alpha and beta TCRs, counts tracked tumor mutation counts.

To note about this clonotype: Its antigen remains unidentified.

V was pared by 3 bases and J by 0 bases, with 2 bases of the junction left unmatched. The CDR3 covers 15 residues. Looked up from germline, CDR1 is SGHRS and CDR2 is YFSETQ. The chain is built from TRBV5-1 and TRBJ1-1; 10 nucleotides line up with TRBD1. Source: lung tumor tissue, taken at surgery. This sequence was found in a female donor with early-stage non-small cell lung cancer. CDR3 DNA sequence: TGCGCCAGCAGCTCGACAGGGGGCCTGAACACTGAAGCTTTCTTT. It is translated as CASSSTGGLNTEAFF.